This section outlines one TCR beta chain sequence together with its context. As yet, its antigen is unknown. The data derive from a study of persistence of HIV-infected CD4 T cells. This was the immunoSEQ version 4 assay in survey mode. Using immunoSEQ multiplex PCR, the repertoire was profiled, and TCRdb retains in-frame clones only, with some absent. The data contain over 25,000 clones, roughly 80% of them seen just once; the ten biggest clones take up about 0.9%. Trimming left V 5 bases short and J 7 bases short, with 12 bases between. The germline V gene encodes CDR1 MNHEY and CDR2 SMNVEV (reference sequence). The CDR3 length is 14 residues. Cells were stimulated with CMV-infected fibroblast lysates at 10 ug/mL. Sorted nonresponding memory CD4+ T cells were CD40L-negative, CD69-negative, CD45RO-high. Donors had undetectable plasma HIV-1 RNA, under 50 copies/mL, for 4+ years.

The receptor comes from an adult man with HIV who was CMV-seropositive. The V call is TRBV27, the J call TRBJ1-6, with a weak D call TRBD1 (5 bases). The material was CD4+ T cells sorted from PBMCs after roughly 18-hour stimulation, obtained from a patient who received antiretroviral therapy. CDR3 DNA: TGTGCCAGCAGTCCCGGGGGGGGAAATTCACCCCTCCACTTT. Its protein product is CASSPGGGNSPLHF.